This note documents a single TCR beta chain sequence. Its antigen is still unknown. The data were obtained in a study of T cells in Graves' hyperthyroidism and ophthalmopathy. Notes on the study in general: The model's output predicted ophthalmopathy at a median of roughly 6 months prior to onset.

The source material, RNA transcripts, was used to amplify TCR beta CDR3 regions. HTBI primers were used for first-round RT-PCR of the TCR CDR3. MiXCR, applied by TCRdb to the multiplex PCR reads, yields one record per CDR3 protein. This sample has 450,000 to 700,000 distinct CDR3 sequences, with around 46% found just once. Diagnoses were made from clinical symptoms, serum measures (thyroxine and TRAb), thyroid ultrasound and orbital computed tomography. Sample: peripheral blood or thyroid tissue (not recorded which). The TCR was taken from an adult woman with Graves' disease, either hyperthyroidism or ophthalmopathy (not recorded which).

The CDR3 here is CAIGKGQSSGNTIYF. The CDR3 DNA is TGTGCCATCGGGAAAGGACAGAGCTCTGGAAACACCATATATTTT. The chain employs TRBV10-3 and TRBJ1-3; D possibly corresponds to TRBD1 (6 bases). The germline V and J ends were trimmed by 8 bases and 0 bases, with 14 bases remaining between them. The germline CDR1 and CDR2 sequences are ENHRY and SYGVKD. This CDR3 has 15 residues.